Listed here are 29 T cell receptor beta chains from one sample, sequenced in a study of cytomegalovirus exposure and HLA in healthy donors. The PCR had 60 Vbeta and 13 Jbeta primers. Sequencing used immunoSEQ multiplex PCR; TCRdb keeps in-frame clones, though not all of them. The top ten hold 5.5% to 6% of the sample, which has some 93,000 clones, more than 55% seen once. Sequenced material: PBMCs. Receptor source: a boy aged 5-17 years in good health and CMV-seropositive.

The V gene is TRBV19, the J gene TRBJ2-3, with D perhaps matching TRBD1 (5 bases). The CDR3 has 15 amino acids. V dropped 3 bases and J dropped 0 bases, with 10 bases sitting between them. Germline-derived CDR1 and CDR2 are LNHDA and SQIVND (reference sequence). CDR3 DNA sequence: TGTGCCAGTAGTATTTCAGGGATCAGCACAGATACGCAGTATTTT. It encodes CASSISGISTDTQYF.

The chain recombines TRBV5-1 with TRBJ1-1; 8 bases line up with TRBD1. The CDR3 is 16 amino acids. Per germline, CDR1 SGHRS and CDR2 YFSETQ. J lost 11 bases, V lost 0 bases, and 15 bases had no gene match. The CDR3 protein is CASSLVGGQAENAAFF. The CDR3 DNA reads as TGCGCCAGCAGCTTGGTTGGGGGACAGGCGGAAAATGCGGCTTTCTTT.

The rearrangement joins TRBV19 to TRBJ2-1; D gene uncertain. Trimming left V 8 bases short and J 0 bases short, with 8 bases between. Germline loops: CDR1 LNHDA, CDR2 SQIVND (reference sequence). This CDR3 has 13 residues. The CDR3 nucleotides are TGTGCCAGTGGCTGGAGCTCCTACAATGAGCAGTTCTTC. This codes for CASGWSSYNEQFF.

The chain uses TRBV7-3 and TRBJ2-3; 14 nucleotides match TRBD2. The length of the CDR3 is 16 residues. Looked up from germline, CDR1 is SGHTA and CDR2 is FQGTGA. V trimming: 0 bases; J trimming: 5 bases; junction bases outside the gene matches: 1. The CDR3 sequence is CASSLTTSGGEDTQYF. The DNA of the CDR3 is TGTGCCAGCAGCTTAACGACTAGCGGGGGGGAAGATACGCAGTATTTT.

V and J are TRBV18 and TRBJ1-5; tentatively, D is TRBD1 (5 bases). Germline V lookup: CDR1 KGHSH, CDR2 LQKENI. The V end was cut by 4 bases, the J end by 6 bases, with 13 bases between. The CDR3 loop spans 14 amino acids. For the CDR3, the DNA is TGTGCCAGCTCACTTGGGGTCCAGGGTCAGCCCCAGCATTTT. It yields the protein CASSLGVQGQPQHF.

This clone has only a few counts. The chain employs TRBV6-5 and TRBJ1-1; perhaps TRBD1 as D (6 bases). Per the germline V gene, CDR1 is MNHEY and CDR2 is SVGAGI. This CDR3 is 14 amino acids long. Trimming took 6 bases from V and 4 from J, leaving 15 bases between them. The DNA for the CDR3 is TGTGCCAGCAGATACCTCCGCAGGGGCACTGAAGCTTTCTTT. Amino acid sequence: CASRYLRRGTEAFF.

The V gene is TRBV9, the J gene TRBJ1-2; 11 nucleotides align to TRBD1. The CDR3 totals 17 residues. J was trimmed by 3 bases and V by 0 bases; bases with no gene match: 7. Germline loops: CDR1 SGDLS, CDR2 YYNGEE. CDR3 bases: TGTGCCAGCAGCGTAGCCGGGACAGGGGGTAGGTACTATGGCTACACCTTC. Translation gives CASSVAGTGGRYYGYTF. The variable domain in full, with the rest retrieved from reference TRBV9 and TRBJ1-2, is DSGVTQTPKHLITATGQRVTLRCSPRSGDLSVYWYQQSLDQGLQFLIQYYNGEERAKGNILERFSAQQFPDLHSELNLSSLELGDSALYFCASSVAGTGGRYYGYTFGSGTRLTVV.

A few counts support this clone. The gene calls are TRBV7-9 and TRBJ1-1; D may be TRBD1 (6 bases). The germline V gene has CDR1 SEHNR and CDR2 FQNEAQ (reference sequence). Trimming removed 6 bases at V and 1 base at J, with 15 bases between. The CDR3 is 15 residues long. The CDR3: CASRTRSGQNTEAFF. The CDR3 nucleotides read TGTGCCAGCAGAACCCGGTCGGGACAGAACACTGAAGCTTTCTTT. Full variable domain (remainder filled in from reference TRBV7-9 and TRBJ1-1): DTGVSQNPRHKITKRGQNVTFRCDPISEHNRLYWYRQTLGQGPEFLTYFQNEAQLEKSRLLSDRFSAERPKGSFSTLEIQRTEQGDSAMYLCASRTRSGQNTEAFFGQGTRLTVV.

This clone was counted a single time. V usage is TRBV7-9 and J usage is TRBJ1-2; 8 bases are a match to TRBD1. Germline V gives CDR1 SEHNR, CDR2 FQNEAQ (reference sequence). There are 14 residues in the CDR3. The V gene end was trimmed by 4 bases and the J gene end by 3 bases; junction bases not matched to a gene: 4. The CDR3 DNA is TGTGCCAGCAGCTACCCGGACAGGGACTATGGCTACACCTTC. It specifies CASSYPDRDYGYTF.

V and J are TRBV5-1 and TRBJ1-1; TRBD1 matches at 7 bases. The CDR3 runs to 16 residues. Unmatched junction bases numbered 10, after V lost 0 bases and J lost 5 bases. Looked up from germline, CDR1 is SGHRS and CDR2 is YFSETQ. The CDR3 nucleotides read TGCGCCAGCAGCTTGGTTCAGGGGGATTTTTGGACTGAAGCTTTCTTT. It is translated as CASSLVQGDFWTEAFF.

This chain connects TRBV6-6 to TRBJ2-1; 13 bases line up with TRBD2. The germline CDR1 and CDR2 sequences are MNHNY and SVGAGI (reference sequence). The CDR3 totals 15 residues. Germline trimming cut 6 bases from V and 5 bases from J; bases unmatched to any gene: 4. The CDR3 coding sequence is TGTGCCAGCAGACTAGCGGGAGGGCCCCACAATGAGCAGTTCTTC. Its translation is CASRLAGGPHNEQFF.

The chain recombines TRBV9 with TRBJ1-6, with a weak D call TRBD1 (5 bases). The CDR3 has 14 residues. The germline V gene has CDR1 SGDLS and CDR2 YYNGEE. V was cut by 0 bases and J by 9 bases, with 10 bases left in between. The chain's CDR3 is CASSVEGRASPLHF. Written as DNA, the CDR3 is TGTGCCAGCAGCGTAGAGGGCAGGGCTTCACCCCTCCACTTT.

CDR3 in DNA: TGTGCCAGCAGTGAAACGGGGAACGGCTACACCTTC. Its protein product is CASSETGNGYTF. The V and J genes are TRBV2 and TRBJ1-2, with no clear D. V was trimmed by 2 bases and J by 8 bases, leaving 9 bases between them. Germline assignment: CDR1 SNHLY and CDR2 FYNNEI. The length of the CDR3 is 12 residues.

CDR3 DNA: TGTGCCAGCAGCCGGGGTGGCCCCTACGAGCAGTACTTC. Translation: CASSRGGPYEQYF. The V gene is TRBV25-1, the J gene TRBJ2-7; D is perhaps TRBD2 (5 bases). CDR3 length equals 13 residues. The germline V and J ends were trimmed by 6 bases and 2 bases, with 11 bases remaining between them. Germline loops: CDR1 MGHDK, CDR2 SYGVNS.

The CDR3 DNA follows: TGTGCCAGCAGCTTAGCGGGAGCCCCCACAGATACGCAGTATTTT. Its translation is CASSLAGAPTDTQYF. The rearrangement links TRBV7-7 to TRBJ2-3; possible D gene TRBD2, 5 bases. Germline V gives CDR1 SSHAT, CDR2 FNYEAQ (reference sequence). The CDR3 spans 15 residues. The V end lost 0 bases, the J end lost 2 bases, and 9 bases lay between the germline ends.

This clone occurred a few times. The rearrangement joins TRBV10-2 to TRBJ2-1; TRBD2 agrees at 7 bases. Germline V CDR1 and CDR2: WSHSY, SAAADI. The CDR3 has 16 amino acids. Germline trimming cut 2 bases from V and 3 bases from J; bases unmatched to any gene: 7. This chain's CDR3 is CASSEPPSGLYNEQFF. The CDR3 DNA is TGCGCCAGCAGTGAGCCGCCTAGCGGCCTCTACAATGAGCAGTTCTTC.

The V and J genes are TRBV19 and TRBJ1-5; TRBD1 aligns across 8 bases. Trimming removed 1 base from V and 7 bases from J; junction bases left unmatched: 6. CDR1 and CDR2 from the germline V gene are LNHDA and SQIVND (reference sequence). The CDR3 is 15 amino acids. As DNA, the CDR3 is TGTGCCAGTAGTATAGCACCAGGGGGCGGACAGCCCCAGCATTTT. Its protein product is CASSIAPGGGQPQHF.

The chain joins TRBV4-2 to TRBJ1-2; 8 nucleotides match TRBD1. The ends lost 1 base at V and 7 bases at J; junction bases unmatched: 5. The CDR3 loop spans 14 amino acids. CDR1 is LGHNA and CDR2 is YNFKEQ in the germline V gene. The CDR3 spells CASSQVGQGFGYTF. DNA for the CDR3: TGTGCCAGCAGCCAAGTAGGACAGGGCTTTGGCTACACCTTC.

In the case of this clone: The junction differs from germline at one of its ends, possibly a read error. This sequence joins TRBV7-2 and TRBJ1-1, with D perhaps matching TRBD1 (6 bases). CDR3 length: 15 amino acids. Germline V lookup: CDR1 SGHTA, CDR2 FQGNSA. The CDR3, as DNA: TGTGCCAGCAGCCAACCTACCGGGACAAACAGTGAAGCTTTCTTT. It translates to CASSQPTGTNSEAFF.

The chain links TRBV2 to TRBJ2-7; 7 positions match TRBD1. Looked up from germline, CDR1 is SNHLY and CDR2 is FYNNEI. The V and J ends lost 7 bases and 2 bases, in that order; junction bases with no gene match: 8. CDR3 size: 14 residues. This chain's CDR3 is CASIGQVGTYEQYF. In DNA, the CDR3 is TGTGCCAGCATAGGACAGGTTGGGACCTACGAGCAGTACTTC.

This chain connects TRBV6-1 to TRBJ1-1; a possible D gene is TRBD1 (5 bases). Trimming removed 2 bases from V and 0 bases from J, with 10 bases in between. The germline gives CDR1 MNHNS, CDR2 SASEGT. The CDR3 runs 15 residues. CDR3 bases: TGTGCCAGCAGTGAATGGGGAGGGGTGAACACTGAAGCTTTCTTT. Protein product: CASSEWGGVNTEAFF.

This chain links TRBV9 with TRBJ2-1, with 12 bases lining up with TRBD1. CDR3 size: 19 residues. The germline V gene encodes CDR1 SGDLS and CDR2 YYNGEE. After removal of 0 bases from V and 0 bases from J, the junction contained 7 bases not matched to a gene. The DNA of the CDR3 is TGTGCCAGCAGCGTAGCCGGGACAGGGGGCCTCTTCTCCTACAATGAGCAGTTCTTC. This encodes CASSVAGTGGLFSYNEQFF. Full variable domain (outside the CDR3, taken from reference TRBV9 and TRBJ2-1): DSGVTQTPKHLITATGQRVTLRCSPRSGDLSVYWYQQSLDQGLQFLIQYYNGEERAKGNILERFSAQQFPDLHSELNLSSLELGDSALYFCASSVAGTGGLFSYNEQFFGPGTRLTVL.

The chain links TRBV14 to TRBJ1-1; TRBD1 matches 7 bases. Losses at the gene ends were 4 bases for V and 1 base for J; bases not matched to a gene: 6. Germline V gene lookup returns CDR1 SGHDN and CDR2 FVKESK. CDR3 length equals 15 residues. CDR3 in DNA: TGTGCCAGCAGCCCATTGACAGGGAAGAACACTGAAGCTTTCTTT. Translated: CASSPLTGKNTEAFF.

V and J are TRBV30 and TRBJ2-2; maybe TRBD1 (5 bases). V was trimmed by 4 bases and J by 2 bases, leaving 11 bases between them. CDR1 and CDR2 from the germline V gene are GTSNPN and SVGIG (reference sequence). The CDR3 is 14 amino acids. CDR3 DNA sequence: TGTGCCTGGAAGGCAGGGATTAACACCGGGGAGCTGTTTTTT. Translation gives CAWKAGINTGELFF.

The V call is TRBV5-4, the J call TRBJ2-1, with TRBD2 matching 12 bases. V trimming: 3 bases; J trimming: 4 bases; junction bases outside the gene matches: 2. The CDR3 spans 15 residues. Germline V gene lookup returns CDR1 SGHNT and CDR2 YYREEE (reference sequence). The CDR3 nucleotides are TGTGCCAGCAGCTCGACTAGCGGGAGATACAATGAGCAGTTCTTC. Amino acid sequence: CASSSTSGRYNEQFF.

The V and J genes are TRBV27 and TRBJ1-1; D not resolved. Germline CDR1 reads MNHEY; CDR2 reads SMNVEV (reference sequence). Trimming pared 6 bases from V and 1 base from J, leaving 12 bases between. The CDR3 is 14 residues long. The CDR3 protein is CASRVPSGNTEAFF. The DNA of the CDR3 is TGTGCCAGCAGGGTCCCCAGTGGGAACACTGAAGCTTTCTTT.

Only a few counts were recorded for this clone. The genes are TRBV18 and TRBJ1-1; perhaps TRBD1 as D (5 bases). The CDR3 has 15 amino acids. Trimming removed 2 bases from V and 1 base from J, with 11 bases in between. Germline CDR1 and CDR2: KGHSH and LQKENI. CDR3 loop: CASSPWEGRNTEAFF. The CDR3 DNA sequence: TGTGCCAGCTCACCATGGGAGGGGAGGAACACTGAAGCTTTCTTT.

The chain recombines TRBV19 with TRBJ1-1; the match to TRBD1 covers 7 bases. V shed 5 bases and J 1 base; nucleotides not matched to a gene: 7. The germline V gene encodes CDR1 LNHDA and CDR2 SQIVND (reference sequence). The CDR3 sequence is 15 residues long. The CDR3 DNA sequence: TGTGCCAGTAGTCTCGCGACAGGGTCGAACACTGAAGCTTTCTTT. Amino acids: CASSLATGSNTEAFF.

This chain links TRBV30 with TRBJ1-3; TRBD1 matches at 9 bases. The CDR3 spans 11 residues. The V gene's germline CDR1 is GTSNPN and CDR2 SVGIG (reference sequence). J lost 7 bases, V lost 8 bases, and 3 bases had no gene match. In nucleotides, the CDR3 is TGTGCCCGGGGGACAGGGAACACCATATATTTT. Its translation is CARGTGNTIYF.